Sequencing of this TCR beta chain was carried out in a study of human T cells and chemical hapten exposure. About the study: Patients got weekly scalp diphenylcyclopropenone doses over the roughly 22-week study. Study results and caveats: There was no change with DPC sensitization in TCRs above 1 in 1000 frequency.

The library put unique molecular identifiers onto individual cDNA molecules. TCRdb independently ran MiXCR on the RACE reads; one entry per CDR3 protein. This repertoire shows 80,000 to 95,000 distinct CDR3 sequences, 8% to 13% found once; its top ten account for more than 2%. Germline values: CDR1 MNHNY, CDR2 SVGAGI (reference sequence). V was pared by 4 bases and J by 6 bases, with 5 bases of the junction left unmatched. CDR3 length: 13 residues. This clonotype was seen a few times. Its antigen is unidentified. Time point noted: patch test 2, 6 weeks after DPC sensitization. Treatment given: therapeutic diphenylcyclopropenone sensitization with weekly scalp DPC. The drawing of blood occurred before each patch test was applied.

The rearrangement links TRBV6-6 to TRBJ2-7; 8 bases are shared with TRBD1. Specimen: whole blood, collected in connection with sensitization to the hapten diphenylcyclopropenone (DPC). The receptor comes from a man aged 40-49 years with alopecia areata. Some clones in this sample may be carry-over from other donors' samples. The CDR3 region is CASSSQGVGEQYF. The CDR3 DNA sequence: TGTGCCAGCAGTTCACAGGGGGTGGGCGAGCAGTACTTC.